This is a list of T cell receptor beta chains from one sample in a study of OX40 agonist ivuxolimab in advanced cancers. Profiling relied on immunoSEQ multiplex PCR, and the TCRdb table lists in-frame clones only, not all of them. In the table there are 80,000 to 100,000 clones, around 87% of which are singletons. The sample in question was CD4+ or CD8+ T cells sorted from blood, obtained in a trial of the OX40 agonist ivuxolimab. The source is an adult with an advanced solid tumor such as melanoma, head and neck, liver or kidney cancer. CDR3s include the opening cysteine and the closing phenylalanine or tryptophan. The order of the fields is D gene, V gene, clone size, J gene, CDR3 DNA, CDR3 protein. The D gene is left open where the match is weak. Not every row has a clone size; where given, it reads once, few, many or a size class.

TRBD2	TRBV7-8	NA	TRBJ2-4	TGTGCCAGCAGCTCGCGGGGGGGCTCCGTCAAAAACATTCAGTACTTC	CASSSRGGSVKNIQYF
NA	TRBV6-5	NA	TRBJ1-2	TGTGCCAGCAGTAGTCAGGGGAGTCCCTTTTATGGCTACACCTTC	CASSSQGSPFYGYTF
NA	TRBV7-9	NA	TRBJ2-7	TGTGCCAGCAGCTCTCGGACCCTCTCCTACGAGCAGTACTTC	CASSSRTLSYEQYF
TRBD1	TRBV11-2	few	TRBJ2-1	TGTGCCAGCAGCTCAGTAGACAGGGGCGGGTCCTACAATGAGCAGTTCTTC	CASSSVDRGGSYNEQFF
NA	TRBV6-5	NA	TRBJ2-7	TGTGCCAGCAGTTACGGTCAGTCCTACGAGCAGTACTTC	CASSYGQSYEQYF
TRBD2	TRBV5-1	NA	TRBJ2-2	TGCGCCAGCAGCCCCCCCGGGACTAGCGGGGGGTACACCGGGGAGCTGTTTTTT	CASSPPGTSGGYTGELFF
TRBD1	TRBV6-5	NA	TRBJ1-1	TGTGCCAGCAAATCGGGGCAGGGGGCCTACACTGAAGCTTTCTTT	CASKSGQGAYTEAFF
TRBD1	TRBV30	NA	TRBJ2-7	TGTGCCTGGAGCGCCACCGGGACAGGAAGATCGGTGGACGAGCAGTACTTC	CAWSATGTGRSVDEQYF
TRBD1	TRBV5-5	NA	TRBJ2-2	TGTGCCAGCAGTTGGGACAGGGGGCCCACCCCCACCGGGGAGCTGTTTTTT	CASSWDRGPTPTGELFF
NA	TRBV4-3	once	TRBJ1-3	TGCGCCAGCAGCCAAGAGGCCGGGACGGCAGGCGGTGGAAACACCATATATTTT	CASSQEAGTAGGGNTIYF
NA	TRBV19	NA	TRBJ1-5	TGTGCCAGTACCAGGGTGAGCAATCAGCCCCAGCATTTT	CASTRVSNQPQHF
TRBD1	TRBV15	NA	TRBJ2-7	TGTGCCACCAGCAGAGCCGGGACAGGGGTCCACGAGCAGTACTTC	CATSRAGTGVHEQYF
NA	TRBV12-5	NA	TRBJ1-6	TGTGCTAGCAGGGTAGGGAGGTCACCCCTCCACTTT	CASRVGRSPLHF
NA	TRBV12-5	NA	TRBJ2-7	TGTGCTAGTGGCTTCGACCCGGTCTACGAGCAGTACTTC	CASGFDPVYEQYF
TRBD1	TRBV5-1	NA	TRBJ2-1	TGCGCCAGCAGCTGGACAACAGGGGGCGAAGTCAATGAGCAGTTCTTC	CASSWTTGGEVNEQFF
TRBD1	TRBV18	NA	TRBJ2-5	TGTGCCAGCTCACCACCTAGGACAGGGCGCCAAGAGACCCAGTACTTC	CASSPPRTGRQETQYF
NA	TRBV19	NA	TRBJ2-2	TGTGCCAGTAGTGGCTCGGCCCGAAGGACCGGGGAGCTGTTTTTT	CASSGSARRTGELFF